These 32 T cell receptor beta chains originate from one sample sequenced in a study of OX40 agonist ivuxolimab in advanced cancers. Sequenced by immunoSEQ multiplex PCR; TCRdb stores in-frame clones only, minus some. In the table there are about 69,000 clones, roughly nine tenths of which are singletons. Sequencing used CD4+ or CD8+ T cells sorted from blood, obtained in a trial of the OX40 agonist ivuxolimab. These receptor sequences come from an adult with an advanced solid tumor such as melanoma, head and neck, liver or kidney cancer.

The rearrangement links TRBV9 to TRBJ2-1; 14 nucleotides agree with TRBD2. The CDR3 loop spans 18 amino acids. J lost 0 bases, V lost 4 bases, and 6 bases had no gene match. The germline V gene has CDR1 SGDLS and CDR2 YYNGEE. The CDR3 loop reads CASSMGLAGAGSYNEQFF. The CDR3 nucleotides read TGTGCCAGCAGCATGGGACTAGCGGGAGCAGGCTCCTACAATGAGCAGTTCTTC.

This clone was detected once. The V gene is TRBV19, the J gene TRBJ1-1; D is perhaps TRBD1 (6 bases). With 3 bases removed from V and 5 bases from J, the gap between germline ends came to 13 bases. The germline gives CDR1 LNHDA, CDR2 SQIVND (reference sequence). CDR3 size: 14 residues. The CDR3 DNA reads TGTGCCAGTAGTATTAGGACAGCCAGTACTGAAGCTTTCTTT. Its protein product is CASSIRTASTEAFF.

This sequence joins TRBV19 and TRBJ2-2; D gene uncertain. This CDR3 comprises 13 residues. Trimming left V 8 bases short and J 0 bases short, with 7 bases between. CDR1 LNHDA and CDR2 SQIVND come from the germline V gene (reference sequence). In DNA form, the CDR3 reads TGTGCCAGTTTGCATTCGAACACCGGGGAGCTGTTTTTT. Amino acid sequence: CASLHSNTGELFF.

The chain recombines TRBV7-9 with TRBJ2-3; D gene uncertain. In germline, CDR1 is SEHNR, CDR2 FQNEAQ (reference sequence). This CDR3 spans 16 amino acids. Trimming removed 2 bases from V and 0 bases from J, with 12 bases in between. This CDR3 is CASSLPGRHSTDTQYF. The CDR3 coding sequence is TGTGCCAGCAGCTTACCCGGCAGGCACAGCACAGATACGCAGTATTTT.

This clone was detected once. The chain is built from TRBV19 and TRBJ2-1, with a weak D call TRBD2 (8 bases). This CDR3 spans 17 amino acids. Germline V gene sequence: CDR1 LNHDA, CDR2 SQIVND (reference sequence). The ends were cut back, 5 bases at V and 6 bases at J, with 23 bases in the middle. The CDR3 loop reads CASSYVTGRLAGNEQFF. The CDR3 region has the DNA TGTGCCAGTAGTTATGTGACAGGGCGGCTAGCGGGCAATGAGCAGTTCTTC.

The chain recombines TRBV5-6 with TRBJ2-1, with 13 bases that match TRBD2. CDR1 is SGHDT, CDR2 YYEEEE, per germline. This CDR3 is 18 amino acids long. V shed 0 bases and J 7 bases; nucleotides not matched to a gene: 10. The CDR3 nucleotides read TGTGCCAGCAGCTTGGTTTTTACACTAGCGGGAGGGGGGAATGAGCAGTTCTTC. Its protein is CASSLVFTLAGGGNEQFF.

V usage is TRBV18 and J usage is TRBJ2-3; 8 nucleotides line up with TRBD1. CDR1 is KGHSH, CDR2 LQKENI, per germline. There are 15 residues in the CDR3. V dropped 3 bases and J dropped 3; count of bases not matched to a gene: 5. The CDR3 is CASSPTGGRTDTQYF. The CDR3, as DNA: TGTGCCAGCTCACCCACAGGGGGTCGAACAGATACGCAGTATTTT.

This clone was found once. The CDR3 sequence is CASSRGRQASGANVLTF. CDR3 sequence (DNA): TGTGCCAGTAGTAGGGGCCGACAGGCGTCTGGGGCCAACGTCCTGACTTTC. V gene TRBV19 combines with J gene TRBJ2-6; D may be TRBD1 (6 bases). Germline values: CDR1 LNHDA, CDR2 SQIVND (reference sequence). V gave up 4 bases and J gave up 1 base, with 14 bases separating them. This CDR3 has 17 residues.

This chain joins TRBV2 and TRBJ1-2; a possible D gene is TRBD1 (5 bases). Trimming shortened V by 8 bases and J by 6 bases, and 10 bases separated the two germline ends. From germline, CDR1 is SNHLY and CDR2 FYNNEI. The CDR3 has 11 amino acids. CDR3 sequence reads: CASRGEHGYTF. CDR3 sequence (DNA): TGTGCCAGCCGGGGGGAGCATGGCTACACCTTC.

The chain joins TRBV27 to TRBJ2-3, with D maybe TRBD2 (5 bases). CDR3 length equals 12 residues. Germline loops: CDR1 MNHEY, CDR2 SMNVEV (reference sequence). V lost 5 bases and J lost 7, with 10 bases in between. The CDR3 protein is CASSSAGHTQYF. The CDR3 DNA reads as TGTGCCAGCAGTAGTGCGGGCCATACGCAGTATTTT.

CDR3 protein: CASSQAGEPQHF. In DNA form, the CDR3 reads TGTGCCAGCAGCCAAGCGGGAGAGCCCCAGCATTTT. V and J are TRBV5-4 and TRBJ1-5; D gene ambiguous. V gave up 4 bases and J gave up 8 bases, with 10 bases separating them. Germline V gene sequence: CDR1 SGHNT, CDR2 YYREEE (reference sequence). This CDR3 is built from 12 residues.

The chain joins TRBV29-1 to TRBJ1-3, with D uncertain. Trimming shortened V by 2 bases and J by 0 bases, and 5 bases separated the two germline ends. The CDR3 consists of 13 residues. Germline V gene sequence: CDR1 SQVTM, CDR2 ANQGSEA. CDR3 coding DNA: TGCAGCGTTGAAACTAACTCTGGAAACACCATATATTTT. This codes for CSVETNSGNTIYF. Using reference TRBV29-1 and TRBJ1-3 for the parts outside the CDR3, the full variable domain is SAVISQKPSRDICQRGTSLTIQCQVDSQVTMMFWYRQQPGQSLTLIATANQGSEATYESGFVIDKFPISRPNLTFSTLTVSNMSPEDSSIYLCSVETNSGNTIYFGEGSWLTVV.

CDR3 residues: CASSFQGELSYEQYF. The CDR3 DNA is TGTGCCAGTAGTTTCCAGGGAGAGCTGTCCTACGAGCAGTACTTC. V usage is TRBV19 and J usage is TRBJ2-7, with D tentatively TRBD1 or TRBD2 (5 bases each). The germline gives CDR1 LNHDA, CDR2 SQIVND (reference sequence). This CDR3 spans 15 amino acids. V was pared by 5 bases and J by 1 base, with 15 bases between.

V and J are TRBV7-9 and TRBJ2-7, with 11 bases matching TRBD1. The junction had 5 bases not matched to a gene; V was cut back by 3 bases and J by 7 bases. CDR1 SEHNR and CDR2 FQNEAQ come from the germline V gene (reference sequence). The CDR3 has 14 residues. CDR3 amino acids: CASSFGQGAWEQYF. The CDR3 DNA sequence: TGTGCCAGCAGCTTTGGACAGGGGGCGTGGGAGCAGTACTTC.

The J gene is TRBJ1-1, the V gene TRBV7-9; no firm D call. CDR1 and CDR2 from the germline V gene are SEHNR and FQNEAQ (reference sequence). With 2 bases removed from V and 3 bases from J, the gap between germline ends came to 7 bases. This CDR3 is built from 13 residues. In nucleotides, the CDR3 is TGTGCCAGCAGCTTAACGGCGGACACTGAAGCTTTCTTT. It translates to CASSLTADTEAFF.

This chain links TRBV7-9 with TRBJ1-2; D unresolved. This CDR3 is built from 12 residues. V was pared by 3 bases and J by 4 bases, with 6 bases between. The germline gives CDR1 SEHNR, CDR2 FQNEAQ (reference sequence). In nucleotides, the CDR3 is TGTGCCAGCAGCTTTGACACCTATGGCTACACCTTC. It specifies CASSFDTYGYTF.

Of note for this clone: The sample has other DNA sequences that encode this CDR3 too. The chain combines TRBV5-4 with TRBJ2-7, with unresolved D. The CDR3 consists of 14 residues. The V end was cut by 0 bases, the J end by 0 bases, with 7 bases between. Germline values: CDR1 SGHNT, CDR2 YYREEE (reference sequence). CDR3 region: CASSLVDRSYEQYF. In DNA form, the CDR3 reads TGTGCCAGCAGCTTGGTTGACCGCTCCTACGAGCAGTACTTC.

The rearrangement links TRBV6-5 to TRBJ1-3; 9 nucleotides agree with TRBD1. Germline CDR1 is MNHEY and CDR2 is SVGAGI. CDR3 size: 15 residues. V gave up 6 bases and J gave up 4 bases; unmatched junction bases: 7. Here the CDR3 reads CASSRKGQGGNTIYF. The CDR3 nucleotides are TGTGCCAGCAGCAGGAAGGGACAGGGCGGAAACACCATATATTTT.

The chain combines TRBV11-3 with TRBJ1-5, with D tentatively TRBD1 (5 bases). CDR3 size: 15 residues. Germline CDR1 SGHNT, CDR2 YENEEA. With 7 bases removed from V and 5 bases from J, the gap between germline ends came to 18 bases. CDR3 sequence (DNA): TGTGCCAGCATCAAAACGGGACTTCAATATCAGCCCCAGCATTTT. It yields the protein CASIKTGLQYQPQHF.

The chain joins TRBV6-6 to TRBJ2-7; D is perhaps TRBD2 (6 bases). Germline lookup yields CDR1 MNHNY and CDR2 SVGAGI (reference sequence). The ends were cut back, 2 bases at V and 6 bases at J, with 11 bases in the middle. The CDR3 covers 13 residues. The DNA of the CDR3 is TGTGCCAGCAGTTACACCGGGGGAGGCGAGCAGTACTTC. It yields the protein CASSYTGGGEQYF.

The chain couples TRBV28 to TRBJ2-4; D gene uncertain. Trimming removed 3 bases from V and 0 bases from J, with 18 bases in between. This CDR3 is 18 amino acids long. Germline CDR1 MDHEN, CDR2 SYDVKM. The DNA for the CDR3 is TGTGCCAGCAGTTTCGGTCAATCCACAATCTTAGCCAAAAACATTCAGTACTTC. Translating it yields CASSFGQSTILAKNIQYF. The complete variable domain, with remaining parts taken from reference TRBV28 and TRBJ2-4, reads DVKVTQSSRYLVKRTGEKVFLECVQDMDHENMFWYRQDPGLGLRLIYFSYDVKMKEKGDIPEGYSVSREKKERFSLILESASTNQTSMYLCASSFGQSTILAKNIQYFGAGTRLSVL.

The chain is built from TRBV5-1 and TRBJ2-1, with D possibly TRBD2 on 7 matching bases. Germline-derived CDR1 and CDR2 are SGHRS and YFSETQ. V lost 0 bases to trimming and J lost 12 bases, with 19 bases between them. CDR3 size: 15 residues. The CDR3: CASSLEPGGRGGQFF. CDR3 DNA: TGCGCCAGCAGCTTGGAGCCGGGAGGCAGGGGTGGGCAGTTCTTC.

V gene TRBV4-2 combines with J gene TRBJ1-3; no clear D gene. The length of the CDR3 is 15 residues. Germline V gene data show CDR1 as LGHNA and CDR2 as YNFKEQ. V dropped 6 bases and J dropped 0 bases, with 12 bases sitting between them. Here the CDR3 reads CASRSGFYSGNTIYF. CDR3 coding DNA: TGTGCCAGCAGAAGCGGGTTCTACTCTGGAAACACCATATATTTT.

The chain employs TRBV19 and TRBJ1-2; no clear D gene. Trimming shortened V by 3 bases and J by 8 bases, and 13 bases separated the two germline ends. Per germline, CDR1 LNHDA and CDR2 SQIVND (reference sequence). CDR3 size: 13 residues. The CDR3 nucleotides are TGTGCCAGTAGTATTAAGGATCTGGGCGGCTACACCTTC. This translates into CASSIKDLGGYTF.

This clone was counted a single time. This chain's CDR3 is CAWTWAGPLTYNEQFF. The CDR3 nucleotides are TGTGCCTGGACTTGGGCCGGGCCACTTACTTACAATGAGCAGTTCTTC. The chain combines TRBV30 with TRBJ2-1; D remains ambiguous. Germline CDR1 reads GTSNPN; CDR2 reads SVGIG (reference sequence). Trimming took 4 bases from V and 4 from J, leaving 20 bases between them. The CDR3 loop spans 16 amino acids. The full variable domain, rest sourced from reference TRBV30 and TRBJ2-1, is SQTIHQWPATLVQPVGSPLSLECTVEGTSNPNLYWYRQAAGRGLQLLFYSVGIGQISSEVPQNLSASRPQDRQFILSSKKLLLSDSGFYLCAWTWAGPLTYNEQFFGPGTRLTVL.

The chain couples TRBV10-3 to TRBJ2-3; 9 bases align to TRBD2. CDR1 and CDR2 from the germline V gene are ENHRY and SYGVKD. The CDR3 is made up of 16 amino acids. V was pared by 4 bases and J by 2 bases, with 7 bases of the junction left unmatched. DNA for the CDR3: TGTGCCATCAGTGCGAAGACTAGCGGTTACACAGATACGCAGTATTTT. It translates to CAISAKTSGYTDTQYF.

The chain recombines TRBV18 with TRBJ2-1, with D possibly being TRBD2 (5 bases). Germline V CDR1 and CDR2: KGHSH, LQKENI. This CDR3 is built from 13 residues. The V and J ends lost 2 bases and 5 bases respectively, with 7 bases between them. For the CDR3, the DNA is TGTGCCAGCTCACCATCGGGGAACAATGAGCAGTTCTTC. This translates into CASSPSGNNEQFF.

The CDR3 loop reads CASSSGDRDPNYGYTF. CDR3 in DNA: TGCGCCAGCAGCTCTGGGGACAGAGACCCTAACTATGGCTACACCTTC. The V call is TRBV5-1, the J call TRBJ1-2; the match to TRBD1 covers 7 bases. J was trimmed by 0 bases and V by 3 bases; bases with no gene match: 8. Germline V gives CDR1 SGHRS, CDR2 YFSETQ. This CDR3 is 16 amino acids long.

The rearrangement joins TRBV27 to TRBJ1-2; D is unclear. Germline CDR1 MNHEY, CDR2 SMNVEV (reference sequence). Trimming left V 8 bases short and J 8 bases short, with 18 bases between. CDR3 size: 13 residues. The CDR3 reads CASGRELLGGYTF. In DNA form, the CDR3 reads TGTGCCAGCGGCCGGGAGCTACTAGGGGGCTACACCTTC.

This chain connects TRBV2 to TRBJ2-1; TRBD1 matches 9 bases. V lost 7 bases, J lost 0 bases, and 13 bases stayed unmatched. Germline loops: CDR1 SNHLY, CDR2 FYNNEI. This CDR3 spans 18 amino acids. CDR3 bases: TGTGCCAGCATCGGGACAGGGATTTCTCTGAGCTCCTACAATGAGCAGTTCTTC. Protein: CASIGTGISLSSYNEQFF.

The chain employs TRBV5-1 and TRBJ2-3; tentatively, D is TRBD2 (6 bases). This CDR3 comprises 16 residues. CDR1 and CDR2 (germline): SGHRS, YFSETQ. V lost 4 bases to trimming and J lost 4 bases, with 19 bases between them. The CDR3 protein is CASSPPGTSGADTQYF. In DNA form, the CDR3 reads TGCGCCAGCAGCCCCCCCGGGACTTCTGGGGCAGATACGCAGTATTTT.

This rearrangement joins TRBV4-1 to TRBJ1-3, with a possible D match to TRBD1 (5 bases). This CDR3 region has 14 residues. Germline assignment: CDR1 MGHRA and CDR2 YSYEKL. V was clipped by 1 base and J by 1 base, with 5 bases between them. Here the CDR3 DNA reads TGCGCCAGCAGCCAAGCAGGGTCTGGAAACACCATATATTTT. Translated: CASSQAGSGNTIYF.